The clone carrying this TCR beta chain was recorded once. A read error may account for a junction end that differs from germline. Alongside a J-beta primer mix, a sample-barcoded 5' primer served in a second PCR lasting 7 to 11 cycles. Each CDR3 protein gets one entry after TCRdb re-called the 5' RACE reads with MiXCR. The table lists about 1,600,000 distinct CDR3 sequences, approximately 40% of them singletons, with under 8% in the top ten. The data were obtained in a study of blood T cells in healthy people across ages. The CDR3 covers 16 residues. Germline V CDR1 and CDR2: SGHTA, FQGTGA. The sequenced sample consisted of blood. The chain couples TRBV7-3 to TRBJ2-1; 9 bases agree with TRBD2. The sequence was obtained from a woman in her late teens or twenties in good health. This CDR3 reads CAGSVTSGSSYNEQFF. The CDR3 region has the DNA TGTGCCGGCAGCGTGACTAGCGGTAGCTCCTACAATGAGCAGTTCTTC. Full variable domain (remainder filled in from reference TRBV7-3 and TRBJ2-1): GAGVSQTPSNKVTEKGKYVELRCDPISGHTALYWYRQSLGQGPEFLIYFQGTGAADDSGLPNDRFFAVRPEGSVSTLKIQRTERGDSAVYLCAGSVTSGSSYNEQFFGPGTRLTVL.